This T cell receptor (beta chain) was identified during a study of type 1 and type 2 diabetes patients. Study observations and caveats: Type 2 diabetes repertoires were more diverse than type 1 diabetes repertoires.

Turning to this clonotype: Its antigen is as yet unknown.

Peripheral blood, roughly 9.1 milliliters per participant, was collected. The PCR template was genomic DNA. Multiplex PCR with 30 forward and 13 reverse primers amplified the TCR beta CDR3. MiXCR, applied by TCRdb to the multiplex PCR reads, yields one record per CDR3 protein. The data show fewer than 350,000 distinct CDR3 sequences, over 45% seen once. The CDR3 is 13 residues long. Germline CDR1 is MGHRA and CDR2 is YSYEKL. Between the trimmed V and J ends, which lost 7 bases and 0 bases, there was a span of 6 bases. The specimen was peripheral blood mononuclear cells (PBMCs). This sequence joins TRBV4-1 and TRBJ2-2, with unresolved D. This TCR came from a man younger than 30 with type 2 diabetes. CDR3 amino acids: CASKLSNTGELFF. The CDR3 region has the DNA TGCGCCAGCAAGCTTTCGAACACCGGGGAGCTGTTTTTT.